Listed below are T cell receptor beta chains from one sample, sequenced in a study of T-cell reconstitution after alpha-beta-depleted transplantation in children. MiXCR, applied by TCRdb to the PCR reads, yields one record per CDR3 protein. The sample carries around 370,000 distinct CDR3 sequences, about 17% recorded once. The material sequenced was PBMCs, mostly from graft donor cells, taken 360 days after TCRalphabeta/CD19-depleted stem cell transplant. The receptors originated from a male patient aged 2-15 years who had a stem cell transplant for acute lymphoblastic leukemia, so the T cells may come from the graft donor. The CDR3 runs from the conserved cysteine through the conserved F or W. D genes are given only for firm matches. Clone size is shown for a subset of rows, as once, few, many or a class of expanded clone.

v_gene: TRBV24-1; j_gene: TRBJ2-3; abundance: NA; d_gene: TRBD1; CDR3nt: TGTGCCACCGGTCAGGGGGCCACAGATACGCAGTATTTT; CDR3aa: CATGQGATDTQYF
v_gene: TRBV5-1; j_gene: TRBJ2-7; abundance: NA; d_gene: NA; CDR3nt: TGCGCCAGCAGCTCGGTGGAGGGACCCTACGAGCAGTACTTC; CDR3aa: CASSSVEGPYEQYF
v_gene: TRBV6-5; j_gene: TRBJ2-1; abundance: few; d_gene: TRBD2; CDR3nt: TGTGCCAGCAGTTCAGGACTAGCGGGAGAACTAGAGCAGTTCTTC; CDR3aa: CASSSGLAGELEQFF
v_gene: TRBV6-2/TRBV6-3; j_gene: TRBJ1-1; abundance: few; d_gene: NA; CDR3nt: TGTGCCAGCAGTTACTCCCTTGGTCAGCGGTCTTTCTTT; CDR3aa: CASSYSLGQRSFF
v_gene: TRBV7-2; j_gene: TRBJ2-5; abundance: NA; d_gene: TRBD1; CDR3nt: TGTGCCAGCAGACAAAAAGGGACAGGTGGAGAGACCCAGTACTTC; CDR3aa: CASRQKGTGGETQYF
v_gene: TRBV28; j_gene: TRBJ1-5; abundance: NA; d_gene: NA; CDR3nt: TGTGCCAGCAGTTTAAAAGGGCAGCCCCAGCATTTT; CDR3aa: CASSLKGQPQHF
v_gene: TRBV7-8; j_gene: TRBJ2-3; abundance: NA; d_gene: NA; CDR3nt: TGTGCCAGCAGCTTAGTTCATCAGGGCACAGATACGCAGTATTTT; CDR3aa: CASSLVHQGTDTQYF
v_gene: TRBV5-1; j_gene: TRBJ1-5; abundance: many; d_gene: TRBD1; CDR3nt: TGCGCCAGCAGCTTGACAGGGGGCGATCAGCCCCAGCATTTT; CDR3aa: CASSLTGGDQPQHF
v_gene: TRBV25-1; j_gene: TRBJ2-4; abundance: NA; d_gene: NA; CDR3nt: TGTGCCAGCAGTGCGGGGAGACTAGCCAAAAACATTCAGTACTTC; CDR3aa: CASSAGRLAKNIQYF
v_gene: TRBV7-2; j_gene: TRBJ2-1; abundance: NA; d_gene: TRBD2; CDR3nt: TGTGCCAGCAGCTCCACGATGACTAGCGGGAGCGTTGAGCAGTTCTTC; CDR3aa: CASSSTMTSGSVEQFF
v_gene: TRBV29-1; j_gene: TRBJ2-1; abundance: few; d_gene: TRBD1; CDR3nt: TGCAGCGCAACCGGGACAGCCCCGTCCTACAATGAGCAGTTCTTC; CDR3aa: CSATGTAPSYNEQFF
v_gene: TRBV20-1; j_gene: TRBJ2-5; abundance: few; d_gene: TRBD1; CDR3nt: TGCAGTGCTATCCCCTATCGCCAGGACAGGGGATCGGGGGAGACCCAGTACTTC; CDR3aa: CSAIPYRQDRGSGETQYF
v_gene: TRBV9; j_gene: TRBJ2-3; abundance: NA; d_gene: TRBD2; CDR3nt: TGTGCCAGCAGCGTAGTCCCTAGCGGGAGAGGGACAGATACGCAGTATTTT; CDR3aa: CASSVVPSGRGTDTQYF
v_gene: TRBV11-1; j_gene: TRBJ2-4; abundance: NA; d_gene: TRBD2; CDR3nt: TGTGCCAGCAGCCCCTTGCGGTCCCTGGCTAGCGGAATACTAGCCAAAAACATTCAGTACTTC; CDR3aa: CASSPLRSLASGILAKNIQYF
v_gene: TRBV7-3; j_gene: TRBJ2-5; abundance: NA; d_gene: TRBD2; CDR3nt: TGTGCCAAGAGCTTCGGGACTAGAGTGGAGACCCAGTACTTC; CDR3aa: CAKSFGTRVETQYF
v_gene: TRBV4-1; j_gene: TRBJ1-2; abundance: few; d_gene: NA; CDR3nt: TGCGCCAGCAGCCAAGAGCAGGGGCCTTATGGCTACACCTTC; CDR3aa: CASSQEQGPYGYTF
v_gene: TRBV10-3; j_gene: TRBJ2-7; abundance: NA; d_gene: NA; CDR3nt: TGTGCCATCAGGGGACTTATCCTCACTGGTAGCGAGCAGTACTTC; CDR3aa: CAIRGLILTGSEQYF
v_gene: TRBV6-2/TRBV6-3; j_gene: TRBJ2-1; abundance: NA; d_gene: TRBD2; CDR3nt: TGTGCCAGCCAGACTAGCAACTACAATGAGCAGTTCTTC; CDR3aa: CASQTSNYNEQFF
v_gene: TRBV11-1; j_gene: TRBJ2-3; abundance: NA; d_gene: TRBD2; CDR3nt: TGTGCCAGCAGCTCACACCTACTTACCTGGACTAGCGGGATCACAGATACGCAGTATTTT; CDR3aa: CASSSHLLTWTSGITDTQYF
v_gene: TRBV3-1; j_gene: TRBJ2-5; abundance: few; d_gene: TRBD1; CDR3nt: TGTGCCAGCAGCCGAGGGACAGCCCTGGGGACCCAGTACTTC; CDR3aa: CASSRGTALGTQYF
v_gene: TRBV5-1; j_gene: TRBJ2-1; abundance: few; d_gene: TRBD2; CDR3nt: TGCGCCAGCAGAAGGATAGCGGGAGGGCCCTTTCCCTCCTACAATGAGCAGTTCTTC; CDR3aa: CASRRIAGGPFPSYNEQFF
v_gene: TRBV2; j_gene: TRBJ1-5; abundance: few; d_gene: NA; CDR3nt: TGTGCCAGCAGTGCCCGGAGGCTGCCGCAGCCCCAGCATTTT; CDR3aa: CASSARRLPQPQHF
v_gene: TRBV7-3; j_gene: TRBJ2-2; abundance: NA; d_gene: TRBD2; CDR3nt: TGTGCCAGCAGCTTATCGGGAGGCGGCACCGGGGAGCTGTTTTTT; CDR3aa: CASSLSGGGTGELFF
v_gene: TRBV7-8; j_gene: TRBJ1-1; abundance: NA; d_gene: NA; CDR3nt: TGTGCCAGCAGCGGGGTAGCCCTCACTGAAGCTTTCTTT; CDR3aa: CASSGVALTEAFF
v_gene: TRBV10-3; j_gene: TRBJ2-3; abundance: few; d_gene: TRBD1; CDR3nt: TGTGCCATCAGTGACAACAGGGGGTTCGATACGCAGTATTTT; CDR3aa: CAISDNRGFDTQYF
v_gene: TRBV16; j_gene: TRBJ1-1; abundance: NA; d_gene: NA; CDR3nt: TGTGCCAGCTGGGAACCTTTGAACACTGAAGCTTTCTTT; CDR3aa: CASWEPLNTEAFF
v_gene: TRBV7-9; j_gene: TRBJ2-7; abundance: NA; d_gene: NA; CDR3nt: TGTGCCAGCACCGGGGAATTAGCGGTCTACGAGCAGTACTTC; CDR3aa: CASTGELAVYEQYF
v_gene: TRBV4-3; j_gene: TRBJ1-6; abundance: NA; d_gene: NA; CDR3nt: TGCGCCAGCAGCCAAGATTGGCGGGGGGATTATTCACCCCTCCACTTT; CDR3aa: CASSQDWRGDYSPLHF
v_gene: TRBV7-2; j_gene: TRBJ1-6; abundance: NA; d_gene: NA; CDR3nt: TGTGCCAGCAGCTTAGTACAGGGTTGGACACCCCTCCACTTT; CDR3aa: CASSLVQGWTPLHF
v_gene: TRBV15; j_gene: TRBJ2-6; abundance: few; d_gene: NA; CDR3nt: TGTGCCACCAAGCGGCCTGGGGCCAACGTCCTGACTTTC; CDR3aa: CATKRPGANVLTF
v_gene: TRBV4-3; j_gene: TRBJ1-2; abundance: many; d_gene: NA; CDR3nt: TGCGCCAGCAGCCTCATTGGGGGAGCTAACTATGGCTACACCTTC; CDR3aa: CASSLIGGANYGYTF
v_gene: TRBV6-2/TRBV6-3; j_gene: TRBJ2-2; abundance: once; d_gene: NA; CDR3nt: TGTGCCAGCAGCCCCCCGGATGGGGTCAGCAAGGATCGGGCCGGGGAGCTGTTTTTT; CDR3aa: CASSPPDGVSKDRAGELFF
v_gene: TRBV4-1; j_gene: TRBJ1-3; abundance: NA; d_gene: TRBD1; CDR3nt: TGCGCCAGCAGCCAAGGACAGGGAGGGAACACCATATATTTT; CDR3aa: CASSQGQGGNTIYF
v_gene: TRBV18; j_gene: TRBJ2-7; abundance: NA; d_gene: NA; CDR3nt: TGTGCCAGCTCACCAGCGACAGGTTGGTACTACGAGCAGTACTTC; CDR3aa: CASSPATGWYYEQYF
v_gene: TRBV29-1; j_gene: TRBJ2-3; abundance: NA; d_gene: NA; CDR3nt: TGCAGCGTTGAACGTCGGGGATCTTTGTCTGATACGCAGTATTTT; CDR3aa: CSVERRGSLSDTQYF
v_gene: TRBV5-1; j_gene: TRBJ2-1; abundance: NA; d_gene: TRBD1; CDR3nt: TGCGCCAGCAGCTCACCGGGACAGGGGGCCTCCTACAATGAGCAGTTCTTC; CDR3aa: CASSSPGQGASYNEQFF